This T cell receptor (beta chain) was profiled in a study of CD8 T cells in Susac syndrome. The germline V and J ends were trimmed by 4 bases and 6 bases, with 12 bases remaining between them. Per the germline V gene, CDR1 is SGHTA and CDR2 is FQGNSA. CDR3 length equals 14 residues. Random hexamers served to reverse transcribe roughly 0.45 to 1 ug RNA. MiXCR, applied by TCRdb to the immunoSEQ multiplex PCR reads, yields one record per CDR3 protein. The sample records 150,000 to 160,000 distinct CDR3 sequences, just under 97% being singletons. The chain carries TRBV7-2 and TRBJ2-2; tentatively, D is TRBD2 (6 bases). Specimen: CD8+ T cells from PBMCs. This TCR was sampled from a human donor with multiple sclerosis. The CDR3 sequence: CASSSPWDSGELFF. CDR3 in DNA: TGTGCCAGCAGCTCCCCCTGGGACTCCGGGGAGCTGTTTTTT.